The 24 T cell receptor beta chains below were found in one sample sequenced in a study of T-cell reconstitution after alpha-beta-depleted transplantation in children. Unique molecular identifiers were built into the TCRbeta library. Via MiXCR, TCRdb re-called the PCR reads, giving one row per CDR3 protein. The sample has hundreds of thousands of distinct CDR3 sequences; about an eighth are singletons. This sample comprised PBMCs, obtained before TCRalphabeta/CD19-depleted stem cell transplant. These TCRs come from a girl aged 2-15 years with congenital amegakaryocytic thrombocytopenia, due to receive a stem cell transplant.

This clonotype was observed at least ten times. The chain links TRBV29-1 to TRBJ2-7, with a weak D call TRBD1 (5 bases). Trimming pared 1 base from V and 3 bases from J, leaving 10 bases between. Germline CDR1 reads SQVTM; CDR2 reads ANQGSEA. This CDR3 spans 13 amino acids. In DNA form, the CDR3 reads TGCAGCGTTGAAGGGACAAGAAACTACGAGCAGTACTTC. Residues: CSVEGTRNYEQYF.

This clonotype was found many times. The CDR3 loop reads CASSLEWLEQYF. CDR3 in DNA: TGTGCCAGCAGCTTAGAGTGGCTCGAGCAGTACTTC. J is TRBJ2-7 and V is TRBV7-9, with D uncertain. V was clipped by 1 base and J by 6 bases, with 7 bases between them. Per germline, CDR1 SEHNR and CDR2 FQNEAQ (reference sequence). The CDR3 runs 12 residues.

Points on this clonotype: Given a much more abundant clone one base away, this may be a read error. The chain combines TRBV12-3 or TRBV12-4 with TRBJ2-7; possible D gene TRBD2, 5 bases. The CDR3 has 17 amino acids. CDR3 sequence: CPSSLDFRWEQTYEQYF. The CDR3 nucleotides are TGTCCCAGCAGTTTAGATTTTAGGTGGGAGCAAACCTACGAGCAGTACTTC.

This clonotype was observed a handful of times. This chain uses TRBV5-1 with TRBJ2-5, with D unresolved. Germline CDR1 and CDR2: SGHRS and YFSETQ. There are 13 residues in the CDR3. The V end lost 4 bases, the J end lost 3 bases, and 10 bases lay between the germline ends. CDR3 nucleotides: TGCGCCAGCAGCACCGGATCTAAAGAGACCCAGTACTTC. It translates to CASSTGSKETQYF. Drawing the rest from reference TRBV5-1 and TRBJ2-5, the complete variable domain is KAGVTQTPRYLIKTRGQQVTLSCSPISGHRSVSWYQQTPGQGLQFLFEYFSETQRNKGNFPGRFSGRQFSNSRSEMNVSTLELGDSALYLCASSTGSKETQYFGPGTRLLVL.

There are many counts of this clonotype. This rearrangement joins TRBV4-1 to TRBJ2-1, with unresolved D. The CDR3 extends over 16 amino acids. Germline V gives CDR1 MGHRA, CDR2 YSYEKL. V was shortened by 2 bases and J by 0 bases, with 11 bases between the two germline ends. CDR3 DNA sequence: TGCGCCAGCAGCCAAATGACCTACAGCTCCTACAATGAGCAGTTCTTC. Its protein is CASSQMTYSSYNEQFF.

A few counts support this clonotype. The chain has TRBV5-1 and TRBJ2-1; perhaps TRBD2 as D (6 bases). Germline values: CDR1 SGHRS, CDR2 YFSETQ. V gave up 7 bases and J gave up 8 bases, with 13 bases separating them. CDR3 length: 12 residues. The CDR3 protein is CASGPTGDEQFF. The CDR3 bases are TGCGCCAGCGGACCCACGGGGGATGAGCAGTTCTTC.

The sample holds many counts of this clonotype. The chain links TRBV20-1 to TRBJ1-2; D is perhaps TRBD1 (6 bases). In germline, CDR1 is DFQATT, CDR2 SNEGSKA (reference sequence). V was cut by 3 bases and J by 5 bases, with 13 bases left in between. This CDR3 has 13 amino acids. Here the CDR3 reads CSASPTGRYGYTF. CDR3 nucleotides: TGCAGTGCTAGCCCGACAGGACGTTATGGCTACACCTTC.

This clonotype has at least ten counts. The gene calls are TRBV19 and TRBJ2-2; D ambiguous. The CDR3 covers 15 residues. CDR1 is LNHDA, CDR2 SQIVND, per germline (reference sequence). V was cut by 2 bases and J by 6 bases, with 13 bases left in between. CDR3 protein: CASSIRKGRSGELFF. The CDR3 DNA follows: TGTGCCAGTAGTATACGTAAAGGACGGTCCGGGGAGCTGTTTTTT.

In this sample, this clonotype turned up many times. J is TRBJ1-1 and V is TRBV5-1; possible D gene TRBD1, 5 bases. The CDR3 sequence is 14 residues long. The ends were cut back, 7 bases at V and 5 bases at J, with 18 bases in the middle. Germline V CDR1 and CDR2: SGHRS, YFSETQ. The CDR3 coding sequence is TGCGCCAGCGCACAGATGGCCGAGGGGACTGAAGCTTTCTTT. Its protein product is CASAQMAEGTEAFF.

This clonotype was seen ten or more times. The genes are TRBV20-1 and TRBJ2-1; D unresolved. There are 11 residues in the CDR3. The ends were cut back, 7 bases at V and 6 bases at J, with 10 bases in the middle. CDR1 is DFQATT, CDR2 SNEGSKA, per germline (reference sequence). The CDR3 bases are TGCAGTGTGCAACCTACCAATGAGCAGTTCTTC. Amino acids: CSVQPTNEQFF.

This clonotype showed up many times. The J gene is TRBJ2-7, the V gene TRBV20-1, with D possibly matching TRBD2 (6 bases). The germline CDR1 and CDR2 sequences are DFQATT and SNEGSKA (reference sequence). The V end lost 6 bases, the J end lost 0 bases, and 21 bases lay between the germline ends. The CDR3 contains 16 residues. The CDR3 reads CSADTLADVSSYEQYF. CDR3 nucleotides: TGCAGTGCGGACACCTTAGCGGACGTGAGCTCCTACGAGCAGTACTTC.

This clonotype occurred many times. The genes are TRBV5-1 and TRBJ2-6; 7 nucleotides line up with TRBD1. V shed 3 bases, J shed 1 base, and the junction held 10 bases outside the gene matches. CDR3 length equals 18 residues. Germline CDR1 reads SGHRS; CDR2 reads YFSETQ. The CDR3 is CASSSPGTVLSGANVLTF. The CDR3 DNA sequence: TGCGCCAGCAGCTCGCCCGGGACAGTTTTATCTGGGGCCAACGTCCTGACTTTC.

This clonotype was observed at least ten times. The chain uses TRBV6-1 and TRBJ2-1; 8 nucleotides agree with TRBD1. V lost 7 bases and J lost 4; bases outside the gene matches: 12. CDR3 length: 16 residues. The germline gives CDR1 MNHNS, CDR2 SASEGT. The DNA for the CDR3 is TGTGCCAGCACCAAAACAGGGGGGCCTCCATACAATGAGCAGTTCTTC. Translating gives CASTKTGGPPYNEQFF.

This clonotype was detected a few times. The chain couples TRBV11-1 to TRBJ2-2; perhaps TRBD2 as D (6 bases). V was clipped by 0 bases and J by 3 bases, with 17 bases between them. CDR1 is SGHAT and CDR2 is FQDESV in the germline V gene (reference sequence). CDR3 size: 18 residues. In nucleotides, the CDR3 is TGTGCCAGCAGCTTAGCCCCCGCCGGTCGGGGGTACACCGGGGAGCTGTTTTTT. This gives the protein CASSLAPAGRGYTGELFF.

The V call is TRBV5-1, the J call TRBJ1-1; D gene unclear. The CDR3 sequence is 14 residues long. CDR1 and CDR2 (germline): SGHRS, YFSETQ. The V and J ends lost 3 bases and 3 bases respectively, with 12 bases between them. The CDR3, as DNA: TGCGCCAGCAGCTACGCCGACGGCCACACTGAAGCTTTCTTT. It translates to CASSYADGHTEAFF.

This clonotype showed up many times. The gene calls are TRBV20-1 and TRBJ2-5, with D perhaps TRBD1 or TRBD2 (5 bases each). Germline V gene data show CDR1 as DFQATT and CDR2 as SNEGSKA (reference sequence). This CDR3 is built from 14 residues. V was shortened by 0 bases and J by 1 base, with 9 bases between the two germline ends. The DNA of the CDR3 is TGCAGTGCTAGAGATACGGGACCCCAAGAGACCCAGTACTTC. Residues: CSARDTGPQETQYF.

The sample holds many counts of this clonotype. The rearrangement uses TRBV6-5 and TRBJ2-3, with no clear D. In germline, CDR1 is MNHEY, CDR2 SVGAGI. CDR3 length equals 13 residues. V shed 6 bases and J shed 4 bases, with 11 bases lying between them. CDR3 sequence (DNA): TGTGCCAGCAGGGCGGACGTGGCAGATACGCAGTATTTT. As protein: CASRADVADTQYF.

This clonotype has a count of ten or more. Here the CDR3 DNA reads TGCAGCGCCGGGACAGGGAATTCACCCCTCCACTTT. Its translation: CSAGTGNSPLHF. The chain combines TRBV29-1 with TRBJ1-6; 9 bases align to TRBD1. J lost 7 bases, V lost 7 bases, and 2 bases had no gene match. The CDR3 covers 12 residues. CDR1 is SQVTM, CDR2 ANQGSEA, per germline.

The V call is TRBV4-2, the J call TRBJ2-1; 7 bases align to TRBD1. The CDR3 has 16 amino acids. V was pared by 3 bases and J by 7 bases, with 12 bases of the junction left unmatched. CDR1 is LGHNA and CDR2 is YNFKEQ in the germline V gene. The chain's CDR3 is CASSQDDLRQGNEQFF. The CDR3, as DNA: TGTGCCAGCAGCCAGGATGACTTACGACAGGGTAATGAGCAGTTCTTC.

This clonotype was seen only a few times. The CDR3 nucleotides are TGCGCCAGCAGCGTACTCCAGGGGGGAAATGAGCAGTTCTTC. Its protein is CASSVLQGGNEQFF. V usage is TRBV5-1 and J usage is TRBJ2-1; perhaps TRBD1 as D (7 bases). The CDR3 has 14 amino acids. Germline V gene data show CDR1 as SGHRS and CDR2 as YFSETQ. Between the trimmed V and J ends, which lost 4 bases and 7 bases, there was a span of 15 bases.

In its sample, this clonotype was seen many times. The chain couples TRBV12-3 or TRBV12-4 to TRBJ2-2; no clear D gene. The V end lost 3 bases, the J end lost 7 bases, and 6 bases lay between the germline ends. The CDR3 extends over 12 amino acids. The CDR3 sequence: CASSFSSGELFF. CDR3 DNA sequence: TGTGCCAGCAGTTTTTCCAGCGGGGAGCTGTTTTTT.

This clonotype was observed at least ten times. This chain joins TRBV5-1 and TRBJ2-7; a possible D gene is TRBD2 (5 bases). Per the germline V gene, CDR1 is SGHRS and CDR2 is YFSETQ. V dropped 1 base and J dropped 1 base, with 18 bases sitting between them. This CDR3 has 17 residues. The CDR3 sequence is CASSLFSVSGASYEQYF. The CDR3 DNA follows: TGCGCCAGCAGCTTGTTCTCCGTCAGCGGTGCTTCCTACGAGCAGTACTTC.

The CDR3 region is CASSQAPGLHYGYTF. The CDR3, as DNA: TGTGCCAGCAGCCAAGCCCCAGGACTCCACTATGGCTACACCTTC. This chain links TRBV4-2 with TRBJ1-2; D uncertain. The CDR3 runs 15 residues. Looked up from germline, CDR1 is LGHNA and CDR2 is YNFKEQ. Trimming removed 1 base from V and 3 bases from J, with 12 bases in between.

For the CDR3, the DNA is TGTGCCAGCAGCTTAGTAGGACAGGGAGGGGAGACCCAGTACTTC. Protein product: CASSLVGQGGETQYF. The chain has TRBV7-2 and TRBJ2-5; perhaps TRBD1 as D (8 bases). Trimming cost V 1 base and J 5 bases, with 14 bases left between them. The germline V gene encodes CDR1 SGHTA and CDR2 FQGNSA. This CDR3 comprises 15 residues. Complete variable domain (other parts from reference TRBV7-2 and TRBJ2-5): GAGVSQSPSNKVTEKGKDVELRCDPISGHTALYWYRQSLGQGLEFLIYFQGNSAPDKSGLPSDRFSAERTGGSVSTLTIQRTQQEDSAVYLCASSLVGQGGETQYFGPGTRLLVL.